The present T cell receptor beta chain was sequenced within a study of early T cells in non-severe SARS-CoV-2 infection (dated by TCRdb to the early 2020s). For the study in its entirety: Bulk RNA from unsorted whole blood was used for TCR sequencing, so alpha and beta chains could not be paired. The full study reports these points: VDJdb matching was skewed toward anti-spike CD8 responses and likely underestimated virus-specific expansions, missing private and CD4 specificities.

Library prep was done by 5' RACE. The data were produced on a NextSeq 500. In the TCR library protocol, unique molecular identifiers were attached to individual cDNA molecules to correct for PCR bias and sequencing error. TCR alpha and beta chains were both sequenced, and the abundances of alpha and beta sequences in each sample were closely correlated with each other. Turning to the authors' computational methods: Decombinator V4 was used to perform V gene, J gene and CDR3 annotation of TCR sequences. TCRs were defined as expanded if a significant change between any two time points was detected under a Poisson model with p below 0.0001. TCR abundances were normalised to the total number of TCRs sequenced per sample and were expressed as counts per million. VDJdb, accessed 1 November 2021, was searched for CMV, EBV and SARS-CoV-2 annotated TCRs, with TCRs annotated for multiple antigens excluded. TCRdb reprocessed the public reads (quality trimming at Q25 with fastp, clone calling with MiXCR) and kept in-frame beta chains. Every distinct CDR3 protein forms one entry, paired with its most common genes and DNA. What appears here as the V and J calls and clone size reflects TCRdb's work, not the paper's. Here the sample has about 49,000 distinct CDR3 sequences; roughly 12% occur a single time. 2.5% of the sample comes from the top ten.

A case-control design nested within a healthcare worker cohort in London, UK, was used, with weekly nasopharyngeal swab PCR tests and blood sampling performed. Between 23 and 31 March 2020, the week of the UK lockdown, healthcare workers were enrolled and then followed up weekly for as long as 16 weeks. With regard to this clonotype: This clone's antigen is unknown. No much larger clonotype is one base removed from it; base qualities were not supplied.

The receptor was derived from an adult who was a healthcare worker with PCR-confirmed SARS-CoV-2 infection or an uninfected control (not recorded which). The sample here was whole blood, taken at baseline.

In nucleotides, the sequence is TGTGCCAGCAGCACGGACTCTGGAAACACCATATATTTT. This yields the protein CASSTDSGNTIYF. The V and J segments used are TRBV12-3 or TRBV12-4 and TRBJ1-3; the D gene assignment is ambiguous. V loses 6 bases, J loses 0 bases, and the germline ends lie 6 bases apart. The CDR3 numbers 13 residues from cysteine through phenylalanine. Just the 39-base CDR3 DNA is kept, in frame starting at base 1.